Shown below are 15 T cell receptor beta chains from a single sample sequenced in a study of T-cell reconstitution after alpha-beta-depleted transplantation in children. Molecular barcoding with unique molecular identifiers was used for the TCRbeta library. TCRdb re-derived calls from the PCR reads in MiXCR, one entry per CDR3 protein. The sample gives hundreds of thousands of distinct CDR3 sequences, roughly 8.3% of which show up once; 35% to 45% is in the top ten. The sample in question was PBMCs, mostly from graft donor cells, obtained 360 days after TCRalphabeta/CD19-depleted stem cell transplant. The receptors here all came from a male patient between 2 and 15 years old who had a stem cell transplant for acute myeloid leukemia, so the T cells may come from the graft donor.

V usage is TRBV20-1 and J usage is TRBJ2-7; 13 bases align to TRBD2. Germline CDR1 DFQATT, CDR2 SNEGSKA (reference sequence). The ends lost 6 bases at V and 4 bases at J; junction bases unmatched: 3. The CDR3 extends over 13 amino acids. The CDR3 spells CSAGLAGVYEQYF. CDR3 in DNA: TGCAGTGCCGGACTAGCGGGAGTTTACGAGCAGTACTTC.

The rearrangement uses TRBV12-3 or TRBV12-4 and TRBJ1-5; the D is unclear. V lost 1 base and J lost 6, with 7 bases in between. This CDR3 comprises 13 residues. The CDR3 coding sequence is TGTGCCAGCAGTTTAGGAGGGATTCAGCCCCAGCATTTT. It encodes CASSLGGIQPQHF.

This clonotype appeared many times. The chain is built from TRBV10-3 and TRBJ1-1, with 8 bases matching TRBD1. V lost 7 bases and J lost 3; bases outside the gene matches: 4. Germline V gene sequence: CDR1 ENHRY, CDR2 SYGVKD. This CDR3 spans 13 amino acids. Here the CDR3 reads CAIKQGEYTEAFF. DNA of the CDR3: TGTGCCATCAAACAGGGGGAGTACACTGAAGCTTTCTTT.

The genes are TRBV15 and TRBJ2-5; D is possibly TRBD1 (6 bases). Germline V gene lookup returns CDR1 LNHNV and CDR2 YYDKDF (reference sequence). This CDR3 has 15 residues. V lost 0 bases and J lost 2, with 10 bases in between. The CDR3 DNA follows: TGTGCCACCAGCAGAGACCGGACAGCTCAAGAGACCCAGTACTTC. It is translated as CATSRDRTAQETQYF. The complete variable domain, with remaining parts taken from reference TRBV15 and TRBJ2-5, reads DAMVIQNPRYQVTQFGKPVTLSCSQTLNHNVMYWYQQKSSQAPKLLFHYYDKDFNNEADTPDNFQSRRPNTSFCFLDIRSPGLGDTAMYLCATSRDRTAQETQYFGPGTRLLVL.

This clonotype occurred a few times. CDR3 amino acids: CASSPQGAVYGYTF. In DNA, the CDR3 is TGTGCCAGCAGCCCTCAGGGGGCAGTCTATGGCTACACCTTC. J is TRBJ1-2 and V is TRBV12-3 or TRBV12-4; 8 nucleotides agree with TRBD1. The CDR3 is made up of 14 amino acids. The V and J ends lost 6 bases and 4 bases, in that order; junction bases with no gene match: 7.

This clonotype was observed a handful of times. This chain links TRBV7-6 with TRBJ1-5; D remains ambiguous. The CDR3 totals 12 residues. V lost 2 bases and J 4 bases, leaving 3 bases between the germline ends. Germline-derived CDR1 and CDR2 are SGHVS and FNYEAQ. The CDR3 coding sequence is TGTGCCAGCAGCTTACTAAATCAGCCCCAGCATTTT. Translation gives CASSLLNQPQHF.

This clonotype has at least ten counts. This chain connects TRBV9 to TRBJ2-5; TRBD2 agrees at 12 bases. With V trimmed by 4 bases and J by 3 bases, 4 bases remained unmatched. CDR1 is SGDLS, CDR2 YYNGEE, per germline. The length of the CDR3 is 15 residues. The CDR3, as DNA: TGTGCCAGCAGCTCCTGGACTAGCGGGGAAGAGACCCAGTACTTC. Amino acid sequence: CASSSWTSGEETQYF.

A few counts support this clonotype. This rearrangement joins TRBV7-9 to TRBJ2-5, with 7 bases aligning to TRBD1. This CDR3 region has 15 residues. In germline, CDR1 is SEHNR, CDR2 FQNEAQ (reference sequence). J was trimmed by 2 bases and V by 7 bases; bases with no gene match: 10. CDR3 in amino acids: CASIHPGTEQETQYF. In DNA, the CDR3 is TGTGCCAGCATACACCCGGGGACAGAACAAGAGACCCAGTACTTC.

This clonotype showed up just a few times. The genes are TRBV15 and TRBJ2-5; 10 positions match TRBD2. Per germline, CDR1 LNHNV and CDR2 YYDKDF (reference sequence). V shed 2 bases, J shed 1 base, and the junction held 10 bases outside the gene matches. The CDR3 contains 18 residues. The CDR3, as DNA: TGTGCCACCAGCAGAAAGCGGGGGGGCCTAATAGGCCAAGAGACCCAGTACTTC. Translating gives CATSRKRGGLIGQETQYF.

This clonotype appeared many times. The chain is built from TRBV10-3 and TRBJ2-1; D is undetermined. Trimming left V 4 bases short and J 4 bases short, with 8 bases between. The CDR3 runs to 13 residues. Germline CDR1 reads ENHRY; CDR2 reads SYGVKD. CDR3 nucleotides: TGTGCCATCAGTGGGGCCCCATACAATGAGCAGTTCTTC. Translating it yields CAISGAPYNEQFF.

This clonotype showed up just a few times. CDR3 DNA: TGTGCCAGCAGTACGGGACAGGGGGGCAATGAGCAGTTCTTC. This translates into CASSTGQGGNEQFF. The chain links TRBV12-3 or TRBV12-4 to TRBJ2-1; TRBD1 matches 11 bases. CDR3 length equals 14 residues. Trimming removed 5 bases from V and 6 bases from J; junction bases left unmatched: 3.

The sample holds many counts of this clonotype. V and J are TRBV28 and TRBJ2-1, with 7 bases identical to TRBD2. J gave up 5 bases and V 5 bases, and 24 bases lay outside the gene matches. Germline loops: CDR1 MDHEN, CDR2 SYDVKM. The CDR3 is 20 amino acids. The CDR3 DNA sequence: TGTGCCAGCAGTCCCAGGGAAGGGAGGGCGTTTAGAGTCCTACACAATGAGCAGTTCTTC. This translates into CASSPREGRAFRVLHNEQFF.

CDR3 in amino acids: CASSSGQIETQYF. The CDR3 region has the DNA TGTGCCAGCAGCTCCGGGCAGATCGAGACCCAGTACTTC. V is TRBV5-5 and J is TRBJ2-5; D call uncertain. Looked up from germline, CDR1 is SGHKS and CDR2 is YYEKEE (reference sequence). This CDR3 region has 13 residues. V dropped 3 bases and J dropped 5 bases, with 11 bases sitting between them.

This clonotype was recorded a few times. The V gene is TRBV12-3 or TRBV12-4, the J gene TRBJ1-1; D uncertain. Trimming stripped 5 bases from V and 6 bases from J, with 13 bases between. The CDR3 has 13 amino acids. CDR3 sequence reads: CASSVTSMPEAFF. The CDR3 DNA sequence: TGTGCCAGCAGTGTAACAAGTATGCCTGAAGCTTTCTTT.

This clonotype has a count of ten or more. The V and J genes are TRBV9 and TRBJ2-3, with 10 bases matching TRBD2. The CDR3 has 15 amino acids. V dropped 0 bases and J dropped 5; count of bases not matched to a gene: 3. Germline lookup yields CDR1 SGDLS and CDR2 YYNGEE. The CDR3, as DNA: TGTGCCAGCAGCGTAGGCCCTAGCGGGGGAGATACGCAGTATTTT. It specifies CASSVGPSGGDTQYF. The variable domain in full, with the rest retrieved from reference TRBV9 and TRBJ2-3, is DSGVTQTPKHLITATGQRVTLRCSPRSGDLSVYWYQQSLDQGLQFLIQYYNGEERAKGNILERFSAQQFPDLHSELNLSSLELGDSALYFCASSVGPSGGDTQYFGPGTRLTVL.